Listed below are T cell receptor beta chains from one sample, sequenced in a study of cytomegalovirus exposure and HLA in healthy donors. Here immunoSEQ multiplex PCR was the method, and the copy in TCRdb shows in-frame clones only, minus some. The repertoire has 140,000 or so clones, approximately 9% of them found once; the top ten carry less than 2%. Specimen: PBMCs. These receptor sequences come from a male donor in good health and CMV-seronegative. Both conserved end residues are part of each CDR3. D genes are given only for firm matches. Expanded clones get a size class; other rows say once, few or many, or leave the size out.

clone_size: .; d_call: TRBD1; j_call: TRBJ1-5; v_call: TRBV28; cdr3_aa: CASSERDRGSNQPQHF; cdr3_nt: TGTGCCAGCAGTGAACGGGACAGGGGAAGCAATCAGCCCCAGCATTTT
clone_size: few; d_call: TRBD2; j_call: TRBJ2-7; v_call: TRBV29-1; cdr3_aa: CSVLSSGRFSYEQYF; cdr3_nt: TGCAGCGTCCTCTCTAGCGGGAGGTTCTCCTACGAGCAGTACTTC
clone_size: .; d_call: .; j_call: TRBJ2-1; v_call: TRBV11-2; cdr3_aa: CASSSAGARSEQFF; cdr3_nt: TGTGCCAGCAGCTCGGCAGGGGCTCGCTCGGAGCAGTTCTTC
clone_size: once; d_call: .; j_call: TRBJ2-3; v_call: TRBV5-1; cdr3_aa: CASSLWDFPSTDTQYF; cdr3_nt: TGCGCCAGCAGCTTATGGGACTTCCCTAGCACAGATACGCAGTATTTT
clone_size: .; d_call: .; j_call: TRBJ1-5; v_call: TRBV28; cdr3_aa: CASSLGRGLTQHF; cdr3_nt: TGTGCCAGCAGTTTAGGTAGGGGTTTGACCCAGCATTTT
clone_size: few; d_call: .; j_call: TRBJ2-7; v_call: TRBV21-1; cdr3_aa: CASSTPLSGQADF; cdr3_nt: TGTGCCAGCAGCACGCCGTTGTCGGGACAGGCGGACTTC
clone_size: few; d_call: TRBD1; j_call: TRBJ2-5; v_call: TRBV28; cdr3_aa: CASSPDGTGEETQYF; cdr3_nt: TGTGCCAGCAGTCCAGACGGGACAGGAGAAGAGACCCAGTACTTC
clone_size: few; d_call: TRBD1; j_call: TRBJ2-3; v_call: TRBV4-3; cdr3_aa: CASSQTGTGRDTQYF; cdr3_nt: TGCGCCAGCAGCCAAACCGGGACAGGGAGGGATACGCAGTATTTT
clone_size: .; d_call: TRBD2; j_call: TRBJ2-7; v_call: TRBV5-1; cdr3_aa: CASSLSLAGGEQYF; cdr3_nt: TGCGCCAGCAGCTTGAGTCTAGCGGGGGGCGAGCAGTACTTC
clone_size: .; d_call: TRBD2; j_call: TRBJ2-4; v_call: TRBV4-1; cdr3_aa: CASSQPLAGPKNIQYF; cdr3_nt: TGCGCCAGCAGCCAACCCTTAGCGGGACCCAAAAACATTCAGTACTTC
clone_size: .; d_call: TRBD1; j_call: TRBJ2-3; v_call: TRBV7-9; cdr3_aa: CASSGTVYSTDTQYF; cdr3_nt: TGTGCCAGCAGCGGGACAGTCTACAGCACAGATACGCAGTATTTT
clone_size: .; d_call: TRBD1; j_call: TRBJ2-5; v_call: TRBV6-5; cdr3_aa: CASSYDRGQETQYF; cdr3_nt: TGTGCCAGCAGTTACGACAGGGGGCAAGAGACCCAGTACTTC
clone_size: many; d_call: TRBD1; j_call: TRBJ1-4; v_call: TRBV4-1; cdr3_aa: CASSQNRGLVEKLFF; cdr3_nt: TGCGCCAGCAGCCAGAACAGGGGGCTCGTTGAAAAACTGTTTTTT
clone_size: few; d_call: .; j_call: TRBJ2-4; v_call: TRBV4-3; cdr3_aa: CASSRTGENIQYF; cdr3_nt: TGCGCCAGCAGCCGGACTGGGGAAAACATTCAGTACTTC
clone_size: .; d_call: .; j_call: TRBJ2-7; v_call: TRBV6-5; cdr3_aa: CASSPDRDSYEQYF; cdr3_nt: TGTGCCAGCAGCCCCGACAGAGACTCCTACGAGCAGTACTTC
clone_size: .; d_call: TRBD1; j_call: TRBJ2-7; v_call: TRBV28; cdr3_aa: CASSFQATGSEQYF; cdr3_nt: TGTGCCAGCAGTTTTCAGGCGACAGGGAGCGAGCAGTACTTC
clone_size: few; d_call: .; j_call: TRBJ2-7; v_call: TRBV5-4; cdr3_aa: CASSFGTNYEQYF; cdr3_nt: TGTGCCAGCAGCTTTGGGACAAACTACGAGCAGTACTTC
clone_size: few; d_call: .; j_call: TRBJ2-5; v_call: TRBV25-1; cdr3_aa: CASRGGLETQYF; cdr3_nt: TGTGCCAGCAGGGGGGGGCTGGAGACCCAGTACTTC
clone_size: few; d_call: .; j_call: TRBJ2-1; v_call: TRBV27; cdr3_aa: CASSTFGRNEQFF; cdr3_nt: TGTGCCAGCAGTACTTTCGGGAGAAATGAGCAGTTCTTC
clone_size: .; d_call: .; j_call: TRBJ2-7; v_call: TRBV28; cdr3_aa: CASSSSYEQYF; cdr3_nt: TGTGCCAGCAGCTCATCATACGAGCAGTACTTC
clone_size: .; d_call: .; j_call: TRBJ2-7; v_call: TRBV29-1; cdr3_aa: CSVDDNSYEQYF; cdr3_nt: TGCAGCGTTGATGACAACTCCTACGAGCAGTACTTC
clone_size: few; d_call: TRBD1; j_call: TRBJ2-7; v_call: TRBV7-9; cdr3_aa: CASSLASGTGAYEQYF; cdr3_nt: TGTGCCAGCAGCTTAGCGTCCGGGACAGGGGCCTACGAGCAGTACTTC
clone_size: .; d_call: TRBD1; j_call: TRBJ2-3; v_call: TRBV28; cdr3_aa: CASSLAGQGDASTDTQYF; cdr3_nt: TGTGCCAGCAGTTTAGCCGGACAGGGGGATGCTAGCACAGATACGCAGTATTTT
clone_size: few; d_call: .; j_call: TRBJ1-1; v_call: TRBV15; cdr3_aa: CATSRDSGQPEAFF; cdr3_nt: TGTGCCACCAGCAGAGATAGCGGACAACCCGAAGCTTTCTTT
clone_size: few; d_call: .; j_call: TRBJ2-2; v_call: TRBV6-1; cdr3_aa: CASRLTGTNTGELFF; cdr3_nt: TGTGCCAGCAGATTGACAGGGACTAACACCGGGGAGCTGTTTTTT
clone_size: .; d_call: TRBD2; j_call: TRBJ2-3; v_call: TRBV5-1; cdr3_aa: CASSLGLAGGSDTQYF; cdr3_nt: TGCGCCAGCAGCTTGGGACTAGCGGGAGGGTCAGATACGCAGTATTTT
clone_size: .; d_call: TRBD1; j_call: TRBJ1-5; v_call: TRBV6-1; cdr3_aa: CASRMDRVNQPQHF; cdr3_nt: TGTGCCAGCAGGATGGACAGGGTTAATCAGCCCCAGCATTTT
clone_size: .; d_call: TRBD1; j_call: TRBJ1-1; v_call: TRBV27; cdr3_aa: CASSWTGRTEAFF; cdr3_nt: TGTGCCAGCAGTTGGACAGGGCGTACTGAAGCTTTCTTT
clone_size: .; d_call: TRBD1; j_call: TRBJ2-1; v_call: TRBV9; cdr3_aa: CASSVVGRGRDNEQFF; cdr3_nt: TGTGCCAGCAGCGTAGTCGGCAGGGGGCGAGACAATGAGCAGTTCTTC
clone_size: .; d_call: .; j_call: TRBJ1-2; v_call: TRBV28; cdr3_aa: CASTTGVFYGYTF; cdr3_nt: TGTGCCAGCACAACGGGAGTCTTCTATGGCTACACCTTC
clone_size: .; d_call: TRBD1; j_call: TRBJ2-7; v_call: TRBV6-1; cdr3_aa: CASGSGDRGWYEQYF; cdr3_nt: TGTGCCAGCGGTTCCGGAGACAGGGGCTGGTACGAGCAGTACTTC
clone_size: .; d_call: .; j_call: TRBJ1-4; v_call: TRBV19; cdr3_aa: CASSLSLTTNEKLFF; cdr3_nt: TGTGCCAGTAGTCTAAGCTTAACAACTAATGAAAAACTGTTTTTT
clone_size: .; d_call: TRBD2; j_call: TRBJ2-2; v_call: TRBV5-1; cdr3_aa: CASSIGDRIASGNTGELFF; cdr3_nt: TGCGCCAGCAGCATCGGGGACCGCATCGCTAGCGGGAACACCGGGGAGCTGTTTTTT
clone_size: few; d_call: TRBD2; j_call: TRBJ2-1; v_call: TRBV13; cdr3_aa: CASLAGGYNEQFF; cdr3_nt: TGTGCCAGCTTAGCGGGAGGCTACAATGAGCAGTTCTTC
clone_size: .; d_call: .; j_call: TRBJ1-3; v_call: TRBV10-2; cdr3_aa: CASSLSWEGIGNTIYF; cdr3_nt: TGCGCCAGCAGCCTAAGTTGGGAGGGGATCGGAAACACCATATATTTT
clone_size: .; d_call: .; j_call: TRBJ2-1; v_call: TRBV27; cdr3_aa: CASSLWGSYNEQFF; cdr3_nt: TGTGCCAGCAGTTTATGGGGCAGCTACAATGAGCAGTTCTTC
clone_size: few; d_call: .; j_call: TRBJ1-4; v_call: TRBV6-5; cdr3_aa: CASSYGVATNEKLFF; cdr3_nt: TGTGCCAGCAGTTACGGAGTTGCAACTAATGAAAAACTGTTTTTT
clone_size: .; d_call: .; j_call: TRBJ2-3; v_call: TRBV4-1; cdr3_aa: CASSQPTTDTQYF; cdr3_nt: TGCGCCAGCAGCCAGCCTACGACAGATACGCAGTATTTT
clone_size: few; d_call: .; j_call: TRBJ2-1; v_call: TRBV14; cdr3_aa: CASSQGTSPYNEQFF; cdr3_nt: TGTGCCAGCAGCCAAGGTACTTCCCCCTACAATGAGCAGTTCTTC
clone_size: few; d_call: TRBD2; j_call: TRBJ2-3; v_call: TRBV4-1; cdr3_aa: CASSQALAGLDGTQYF; cdr3_nt: TGCGCCAGCAGCCAAGCACTAGCGGGGCTGGATGGTACGCAGTATTTT
clone_size: few; d_call: .; j_call: TRBJ2-3; v_call: TRBV7-9; cdr3_aa: CASSLLNLKGNWADTQYF; cdr3_nt: TGTGCCAGCAGCTTATTGAATTTAAAGGGGAACTGGGCAGATACGCAGTATTTT
clone_size: .; d_call: TRBD2; j_call: TRBJ2-5; v_call: TRBV5-1; cdr3_aa: CASSLGGGETQYF; cdr3_nt: TGCGCCAGCAGCTTGGGGGGAGGGGAGACCCAGTACTTC
clone_size: .; d_call: .; j_call: TRBJ2-2; v_call: TRBV5-1; cdr3_aa: CASSSSGAANTGELFF; cdr3_nt: TGCGCCAGCAGCTCCTCAGGGGCGGCGAACACCGGGGAGCTGTTTTTT
clone_size: few; d_call: .; j_call: TRBJ1-2; v_call: TRBV28; cdr3_aa: CASGHLNYGYTF; cdr3_nt: TGTGCCAGCGGACACCTCAACTATGGCTACACCTTC
clone_size: many; d_call: .; j_call: TRBJ2-3; v_call: TRBV6-1; cdr3_aa: CASSALGAPDTQYF; cdr3_nt: TGTGCCAGCAGTGCTTTGGGGGCTCCGGATACGCAGTATTTT
clone_size: few; d_call: .; j_call: TRBJ1-1; v_call: TRBV4-2; cdr3_aa: CASSQDMAVYTEAFF; cdr3_nt: TGTGCCAGCAGCCAAGATATGGCAGTTTACACTGAAGCTTTCTTT
clone_size: .; d_call: .; j_call: TRBJ2-2; v_call: TRBV5-1; cdr3_aa: CASRLGRGADTGELFF; cdr3_nt: TGCGCCAGCAGGCTGGGACGGGGGGCGGACACCGGGGAGCTGTTTTTT
clone_size: .; d_call: TRBD1; j_call: TRBJ1-6; v_call: TRBV6-1; cdr3_aa: CASTSTGQGYSPLHF; cdr3_nt: TGTGCCAGCACCTCAACCGGACAGGGGTATTCACCCCTCCACTTT
clone_size: few; d_call: .; j_call: TRBJ1-2; v_call: TRBV12-5; cdr3_aa: CASGSEIYGYTF; cdr3_nt: TGTGCTAGTGGTTCAGAAATCTATGGCTACACCTTC
clone_size: .; d_call: .; j_call: TRBJ2-2; v_call: TRBV6-5; cdr3_aa: CASASSGAGELFF; cdr3_nt: TGTGCCAGCGCCTCTTCCGGGGCCGGGGAGCTGTTTTTT
clone_size: .; d_call: TRBD1; j_call: TRBJ2-3; v_call: TRBV5-6; cdr3_aa: CASSLGTGGAVDTQYF; cdr3_nt: TGTGCCAGCAGCTTGGGGACAGGGGGCGCGGTAGATACGCAGTATTTT
clone_size: .; d_call: TRBD1; j_call: TRBJ2-7; v_call: TRBV5-4; cdr3_aa: CASSLPGQGFSYEQYF; cdr3_nt: TGTGCCAGCAGCTTACCGGGACAGGGATTCTCCTACGAGCAGTACTTC
clone_size: .; d_call: TRBD2; j_call: TRBJ2-1; v_call: TRBV6-5; cdr3_aa: CASRTSGTGEQFF; cdr3_nt: TGTGCCAGCAGAACTAGCGGGACGGGTGAGCAGTTCTTC
clone_size: few; d_call: TRBD1; j_call: TRBJ1-2; v_call: TRBV19; cdr3_aa: CASSLGQGYGYTF; cdr3_nt: TGTGCCAGTAGTTTGGGACAGGGGTATGGCTACACCTTC
clone_size: few; d_call: TRBD2; j_call: TRBJ2-7; v_call: TRBV2; cdr3_aa: CASSPRTSVTYEQYF; cdr3_nt: TGTGCCAGCAGTCCCCGGACTAGCGTAACGTACGAGCAGTACTTC
clone_size: .; d_call: .; j_call: TRBJ2-4; v_call: TRBV2; cdr3_aa: CASSLTGAMVSPKNIQYF; cdr3_nt: TGTGCCAGCAGCCTCACTGGGGCTATGGTTTCTCCCAAAAACATTCAGTACTTC
clone_size: few; d_call: .; j_call: TRBJ1-1; v_call: TRBV7-9; cdr3_aa: CASSLGGGDTEAFF; cdr3_nt: TGTGCCAGCAGCTTAGGGGGAGGGGACACTGAAGCTTTCTTT